This passage covers 18 T cell receptor beta chains from one sample sequenced in a study of cytomegalovirus exposure and HLA in healthy donors. Researchers ran the PCR with 60 Vbeta and 13 Jbeta primers. Sequenced by immunoSEQ multiplex PCR; TCRdb stores in-frame clones only, minus some. The sample carries some 150,000 clones, about 71% recorded once. Material: PBMCs. The receptors stem from a woman in her 30s in good health and CMV-seronegative.

This clone was seen a single time. V and J are TRBV28 and TRBJ1-2; D not certain. This CDR3 contains 14 residues. Germline V CDR1 and CDR2: MDHEN, SYDVKM. Trimming took 7 bases from V and 2 from J, leaving 14 bases between them. CDR3 amino acids: CASNYPATNYGYTF. The DNA of the CDR3 is TGTGCCAGCAACTACCCTGCCACGAACTATGGCTACACCTTC.

This chain connects TRBV28 to TRBJ2-6, with 8 nucleotides matching TRBD1. V was pared by 10 bases and J by 4 bases, with 15 bases of the junction left unmatched. Germline CDR1 reads MDHEN; CDR2 reads SYDVKM. This CDR3 has 17 amino acids. The CDR3 nucleotides are TGTGCCACCAACGACTACGACAGGGGTGACGGGGCCAACGTCCTGACTTTC. This codes for CATNDYDRGDGANVLTF.

This chain's CDR3 is CASSPGRAVGELFF. In DNA, the CDR3 is TGTGCCAGTAGTCCCGGGCGGGCCGTCGGGGAGCTGTTTTTT. The rearrangement joins TRBV19 to TRBJ2-2; possibly TRBD2 for D (5 bases). Germline V lookup: CDR1 LNHDA, CDR2 SQIVND (reference sequence). V was trimmed by 5 bases and J by 7 bases, leaving 14 bases between them. The CDR3 extends over 14 amino acids.

The chain carries TRBV4-3 and TRBJ1-4; 7 bases align to TRBD1. Germline CDR1 is LGHNA and CDR2 is YSLEER. CDR3 length: 16 amino acids. V lost 4 bases, J lost 7 bases, and 12 bases stayed unmatched. The CDR3: CASSRAYRGSFEKLFF. The CDR3 DNA follows: TGCGCCAGCAGCCGAGCCTACAGGGGTAGCTTTGAAAAACTGTTTTTT.

V is TRBV11-3 and J is TRBJ2-5, with TRBD1 matching 9 bases. CDR1 is SGHNT, CDR2 YENEEA, per germline. This CDR3 contains 14 residues. The V gene end was trimmed by 5 bases and the J gene end by 3 bases; junction bases not matched to a gene: 4. CDR3 nucleotide sequence: TGTGCCAGCAGCCCCCGGACAGGGGAAGAGACCCAGTACTTC. Protein: CASSPRTGEETQYF.

In DNA, the CDR3 is TGTGCCAGCAGTTTAGGAGGAGCGTGGGTCACAGATACGCAGTATTTT. This gives the protein CASSLGGAWVTDTQYF. The genes are TRBV27 and TRBJ2-3; a weak D match, TRBD2 (5 bases). This CDR3 comprises 16 residues. V shed 2 bases and J shed 2 bases, with 14 bases lying between them. Germline assignment: CDR1 MNHEY and CDR2 SMNVEV (reference sequence).

This chain uses TRBV27 with TRBJ2-7; TRBD1 might be the D (6 bases). Germline V gene lookup returns CDR1 MNHEY and CDR2 SMNVEV (reference sequence). With 5 bases removed from V and 2 bases from J, the gap between germline ends came to 19 bases. The CDR3 is made up of 16 amino acids. Here the CDR3 reads CASSPRPGEGPYEQYF. The CDR3, as DNA: TGTGCCAGCAGTCCCAGGCCAGGGGAAGGCCCCTACGAGCAGTACTTC.

The gene calls are TRBV16 and TRBJ1-2, with no clear D. The CDR3 totals 16 residues. V was shortened by 5 bases and J by 6 bases, with 22 bases between the two germline ends. Germline lookup yields CDR1 KGHSY and CDR2 FQNENV. CDR3 bases: TGTGCCAGCAGCTCCCGGGAAACAACTGGAGGTAATGGCTACACCTTC. Amino acids: CASSSRETTGGNGYTF.

The J gene is TRBJ2-7, the V gene TRBV4-1; D is perhaps TRBD1 (5 bases). The germline CDR1 and CDR2 sequences are MGHRA and YSYEKL. V was shortened by 4 bases and J by 7 bases, with 20 bases between the two germline ends. The CDR3 extends over 15 amino acids. The CDR3 loop reads CASSLREWGQGEQYF. The CDR3, as DNA: TGCGCCAGCAGCCTCCGTGAGTGGGGCCAAGGAGAGCAGTACTTC.

This chain connects TRBV9 to TRBJ2-1; the D gene is possibly TRBD2 (6 bases). The V and J ends lost 3 bases and 0 bases respectively, with 10 bases between them. CDR1 SGDLS and CDR2 YYNGEE come from the germline V gene. The CDR3 is made up of 15 amino acids. The CDR3 region is CASSALAFSYNEQFF. CDR3 bases: TGTGCCAGCAGCGCTCTAGCGTTCTCCTACAATGAGCAGTTCTTC.

The rearrangement links TRBV7-9 to TRBJ2-7; 9 bases fit TRBD2. The CDR3 has 13 amino acids. V shed 10 bases and J 2 bases; nucleotides not matched to a gene: 6. Germline CDR1 SEHNR, CDR2 FQNEAQ (reference sequence). CDR3 in DNA: TGTGCCATCAGGGCTAGCGGGACCTACGAGCAGTACTTC. Translation gives CAIRASGTYEQYF.

This sequence joins TRBV28 and TRBJ2-1; 10 nucleotides align to TRBD1. Per the germline V gene, CDR1 is MDHEN and CDR2 is SYDVKM. This CDR3 region has 16 residues. Trimming removed 6 bases from V and 2 bases from J; junction bases left unmatched: 7. CDR3 loop: CASRGLGQGTYNEQFF. The CDR3 DNA follows: TGTGCCAGCAGGGGGTTGGGACAGGGGACCTACAATGAGCAGTTCTTC.

V usage is TRBV30 and J usage is TRBJ2-5; D perhaps matches TRBD2 (5 bases). Per germline, CDR1 GTSNPN and CDR2 SVGIG (reference sequence). The V end was cut by 5 bases, the J end by 4 bases, with 11 bases between. This CDR3 has 12 residues. The CDR3 protein is CAWAGGGETQYF. In nucleotides, the CDR3 is TGTGCCTGGGCCGGCGGAGGAGAGACCCAGTACTTC.

The chain links TRBV7-2 to TRBJ2-5; tentative D call: TRBD2 (7 bases). The germline gives CDR1 SGHTA, CDR2 FQGNSA. This CDR3 comprises 16 residues. The V end lost 5 bases, the J end lost 5 bases, and 21 bases lay between the germline ends. The CDR3 nucleotides read TGTGCCAGCAGCACCGTTAGGGCGGGGGCCGGGGAGACCCAGTACTTC. It encodes CASSTVRAGAGETQYF.

The V call is TRBV19, the J call TRBJ1-1, with D possibly matching TRBD1 (5 bases). V was clipped by 0 bases and J by 0 bases, with 11 bases between them. The CDR3 has 16 amino acids. From germline, CDR1 is LNHDA and CDR2 SQIVND (reference sequence). CDR3 region: CASSIDPGFLNTEAFF. In DNA, the CDR3 is TGTGCCAGTAGTATAGACCCAGGGTTTTTGAACACTGAAGCTTTCTTT.

The chain has TRBV4-1 and TRBJ1-2, with 7 bases that match TRBD1. CDR1 and CDR2 (germline): MGHRA, YSYEKL. This CDR3 is 17 amino acids long. V shed 3 bases, J shed 2 bases, and the junction held 12 bases outside the gene matches. CDR3 in DNA: TGCGCCAGCAGCCAGCCTGGTAGGGACAGAAAGAACTATGGCTACACCTTC. Translated: CASSQPGRDRKNYGYTF.

CDR3 sequence reads: CASSLPQGPNTEAFF. The CDR3 nucleotides are TGTGCCAGCAGTTTACCCCAGGGCCCGAACACTGAAGCTTTCTTT. The rearrangement uses TRBV28 and TRBJ1-1; possibly TRBD1 for D (5 bases). This CDR3 comprises 15 residues. V lost 2 bases, J lost 1 base, and 11 bases lay in between. Germline V CDR1 and CDR2: MDHEN, SYDVKM. Drawing the rest from reference TRBV28 and TRBJ1-1, the complete variable domain is DVKVTQSSRYLVKRTGEKVFLECVQDMDHENMFWYRQDPGLGLRLIYFSYDVKMKEKGDIPEGYSVSREKKERFSLILESASTNQTSMYLCASSLPQGPNTEAFFGQGTRLTVV.

CDR3 protein: CAWSGIAGTDTQYF. The CDR3, as DNA: TGTGCCTGGAGTGGTATAGCGGGCACAGATACGCAGTATTTT. V gene TRBV30 combines with J gene TRBJ2-3; maybe TRBD2 (6 bases). CDR1 and CDR2 (germline): GTSNPN, SVGIG (reference sequence). The CDR3 is 14 amino acids. The V gene lost 1 base and the J gene lost 1 base, with 9 bases spanning the gap.